This passage covers 7 T cell receptor beta chains from one sample sequenced in a study of cytomegalovirus exposure and HLA in healthy donors. A multiplex PCR was run with 60 Vbeta primers and 13 Jbeta primers. The protocol was immunoSEQ multiplex PCR, while the TCRdb copy is restricted to in-frame clones and leaves out a portion. The repertoire holds about 120,000 clones, with 55% to 65% as singletons. Sample: PBMCs. The receptor source for this set is a woman aged 40 to 50 in good health and CMV-seropositive.

The V gene is TRBV5-4, the J gene TRBJ2-1, with D unresolved. The CDR3 covers 13 residues. Looked up from germline, CDR1 is SGHNT and CDR2 is YYREEE (reference sequence). V was cut by 4 bases and J by 5 bases, with 10 bases left in between. CDR3 nucleotides: TGTGCCAGCAGCCACGAGGCGAACAATGAGCAGTTCTTC. As protein: CASSHEANNEQFF.

V gene TRBV6-5 combines with J gene TRBJ1-5; no clear D gene. V shed 5 bases and J shed 6 bases, with 8 bases lying between them. This CDR3 contains 12 residues. Per the germline V gene, CDR1 is MNHEY and CDR2 is SVGAGI. The CDR3 sequence is CASSEAPQPQHF. The CDR3 nucleotides read TGTGCCAGCAGTGAAGCGCCTCAGCCCCAGCATTTT.

This clone has only a few counts. This chain joins TRBV10-3 and TRBJ2-1; D perhaps matches TRBD1 (6 bases). The CDR3 contains 15 residues. Trimming removed 5 bases at V and 3 bases at J, with 14 bases between. Per germline, CDR1 ENHRY and CDR2 SYGVKD. As DNA, the CDR3 is TGTGCCATCAGTCGCTCAGGGGAGCACTACAATGAGCAGTTCTTC. Its protein product is CAISRSGEHYNEQFF.

The rearrangement links TRBV28 to TRBJ1-4, with 9 bases fitting TRBD1. The CDR3 has 15 residues. CDR1 is MDHEN and CDR2 is SYDVKM in the germline V gene. Trimming at V came to 2 bases and at J to 7 bases, leaving 5 bases not matched to a gene. CDR3: CASSLVGQGSEKLFF. For the CDR3, the DNA is TGTGCCAGCAGTTTAGTCGGACAGGGGAGTGAAAAACTGTTTTTT.

This clone occurred a few times. The identical CDR3 is also encoded by other nucleotide sequences in the sample. The chain couples TRBV27 to TRBJ1-2; 9 bases fit TRBD1. The CDR3 is 14 residues long. Trimming took 8 bases from V and 8 from J; bases not matched to a gene: 12. Germline values: CDR1 MNHEY, CDR2 SMNVEV (reference sequence). The DNA of the CDR3 is TGTGCCAGCGCCCCCCGGGACAGGGTGGGAGGCTACACCTTC. Residues: CASAPRDRVGGYTF.

The rearrangement joins TRBV28 to TRBJ1-3; TRBD1 might be the D (6 bases). This CDR3 spans 13 amino acids. Trimming removed 7 bases from V and 1 base from J, with 8 bases in between. Germline CDR1 MDHEN, CDR2 SYDVKM. CDR3 bases: TGTGCCAGCACCACAGGGTCTGGAAACACCATATATTTT. Encoded protein: CASTTGSGNTIYF.

A few counts support this clone. The chain uses TRBV7-9 and TRBJ2-2; D is undetermined. Germline V gives CDR1 SEHNR, CDR2 FQNEAQ (reference sequence). This CDR3 is 12 amino acids long. Trimming removed 7 bases from V and 8 bases from J, with 11 bases in between. CDR3 coding DNA: TGTGCCAGCACTACTATTGCTGGGGAGCTGTTTTTT. This codes for CASTTIAGELFF.